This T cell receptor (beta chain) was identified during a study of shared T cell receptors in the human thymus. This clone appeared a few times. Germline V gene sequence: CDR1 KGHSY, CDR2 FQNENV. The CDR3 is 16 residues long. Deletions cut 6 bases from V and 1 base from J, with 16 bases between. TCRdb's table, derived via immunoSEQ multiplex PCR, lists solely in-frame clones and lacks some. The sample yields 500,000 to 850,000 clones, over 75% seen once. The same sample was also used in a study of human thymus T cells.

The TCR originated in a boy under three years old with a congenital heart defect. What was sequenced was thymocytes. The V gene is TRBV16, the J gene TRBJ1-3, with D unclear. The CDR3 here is CASSHSDCTSGNTIYF. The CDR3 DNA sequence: TGTGCCAGCAGTCATTCCGATTGTACATCTGGAAACACCATATATTTT.